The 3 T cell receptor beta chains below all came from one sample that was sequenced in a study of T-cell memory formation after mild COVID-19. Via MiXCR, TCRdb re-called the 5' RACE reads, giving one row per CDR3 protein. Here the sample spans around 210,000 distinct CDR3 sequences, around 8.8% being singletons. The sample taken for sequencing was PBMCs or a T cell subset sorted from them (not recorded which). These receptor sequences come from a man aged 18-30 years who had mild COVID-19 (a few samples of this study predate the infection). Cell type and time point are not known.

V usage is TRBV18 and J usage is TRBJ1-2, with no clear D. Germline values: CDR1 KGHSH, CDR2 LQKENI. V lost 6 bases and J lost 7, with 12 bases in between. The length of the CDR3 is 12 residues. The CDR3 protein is CASSVETGGYTF. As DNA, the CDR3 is TGTGCCAGCTCTGTCGAGACCGGTGGCTACACCTTC. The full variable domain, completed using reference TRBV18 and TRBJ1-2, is NAGVMQNPRHLVRRRGQEARLRCSPMKGHSHVYWYRQLPEEGLKFMVYLQKENIIDESGMPKERFSAEFPKEGPSILRIQQVVRGDSAAYFCASSVETGGYTFGSGTRLTVV.

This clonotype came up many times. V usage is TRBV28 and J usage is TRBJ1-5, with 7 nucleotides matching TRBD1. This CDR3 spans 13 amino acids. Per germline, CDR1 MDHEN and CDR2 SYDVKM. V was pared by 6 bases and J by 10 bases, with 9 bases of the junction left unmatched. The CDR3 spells CASRLGQMSPQHF. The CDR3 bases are TGTGCCAGCAGGCTGGGACAGATGAGTCCCCAGCATTTT.

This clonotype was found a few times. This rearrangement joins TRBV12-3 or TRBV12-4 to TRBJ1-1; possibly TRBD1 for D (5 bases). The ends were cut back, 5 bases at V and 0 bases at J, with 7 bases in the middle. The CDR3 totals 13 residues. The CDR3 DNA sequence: TGTGCCAGCAGTCAGACAGTGAACACTGAAGCTTTCTTT. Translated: CASSQTVNTEAFF.